This T cell receptor (beta chain) is drawn from a study of post-analysis software for immune sequencing data. The overall study: Relapsing-remitting, secondary progressive and progressive-relapsing forms made up the multiple sclerosis disease courses.

Note on this clonotype: Its target is unknown.

Sequencing libraries made from TCR beta cDNA carried unique molecular identifiers. From about 1 to 10 million T cells, hundreds of thousands of cDNA molecules were obtained. TCRdb re-derived calls from the PCR reads in MiXCR, one entry per CDR3 protein. The repertoire includes 600,000 to 750,000 distinct CDR3 sequences, 59% of them detected once, and about 10% sits in the top ten. This CDR3 has 14 residues. Per the germline V gene, CDR1 is DFQATT and CDR2 is SNEGSKA (reference sequence). Trimming removed 3 bases at V and 5 bases at J, with 14 bases between. The study, taken as a whole, reports: Included in a set of five TRBV segments more frequent in patients than controls were TRBV5-6, TRBV5-1 and TRBV20-1.

Sequenced sample: blood. This sequence was found in a girl aged 2 to 9 with multiple sclerosis. The chain is built from TRBV20-1 and TRBJ2-1; D uncertain. Here the CDR3 reads CSARSARRDNEQFF. The CDR3 bases are TGCAGTGCTAGGAGCGCGCGCCGAGACAATGAGCAGTTCTTC.